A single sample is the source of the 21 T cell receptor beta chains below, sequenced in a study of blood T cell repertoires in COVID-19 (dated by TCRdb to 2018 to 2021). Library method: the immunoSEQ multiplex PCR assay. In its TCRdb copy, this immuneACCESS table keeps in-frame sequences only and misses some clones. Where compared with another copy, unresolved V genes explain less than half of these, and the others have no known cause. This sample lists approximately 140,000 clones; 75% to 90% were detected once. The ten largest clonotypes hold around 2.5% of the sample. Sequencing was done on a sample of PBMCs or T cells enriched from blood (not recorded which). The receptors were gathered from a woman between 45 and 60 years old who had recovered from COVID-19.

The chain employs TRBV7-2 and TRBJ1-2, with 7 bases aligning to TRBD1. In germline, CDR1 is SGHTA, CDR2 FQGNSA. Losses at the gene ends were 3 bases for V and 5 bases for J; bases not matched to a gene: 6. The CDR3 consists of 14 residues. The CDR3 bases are TGTGCCAGCAGCTTCCAGGGGGTGGGTTATGGCTACACCTTC. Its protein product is CASSFQGVGYGYTF.

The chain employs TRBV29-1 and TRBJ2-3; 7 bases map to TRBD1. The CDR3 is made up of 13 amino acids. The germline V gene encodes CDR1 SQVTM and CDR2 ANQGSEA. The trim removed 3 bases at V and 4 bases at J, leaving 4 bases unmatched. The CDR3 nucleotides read TGCAGCGTTGATCCGCAGGGGGCAGATACGCAGTATTTT. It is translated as CSVDPQGADTQYF.

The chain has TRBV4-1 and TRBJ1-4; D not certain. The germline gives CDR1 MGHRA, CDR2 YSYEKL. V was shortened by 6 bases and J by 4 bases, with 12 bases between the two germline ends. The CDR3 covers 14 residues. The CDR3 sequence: CASSLARVNEKLFF. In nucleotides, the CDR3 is TGCGCCAGCAGTCTCGCCCGCGTTAATGAAAAACTGTTTTTT.

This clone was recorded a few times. The CDR3 sequence is CASSYQDRVNTGELFF. The CDR3, as DNA: TGTGCCAGCAGTTACCAGGACAGGGTGAACACCGGGGAGCTGTTTTTT. This chain links TRBV6-5 with TRBJ2-2; TRBD1 agrees at 8 bases. Germline CDR1 reads MNHEY; CDR2 reads SVGAGI. The CDR3 contains 16 residues. Trimming took 2 bases from V and 1 from J; bases not matched to a gene: 3.

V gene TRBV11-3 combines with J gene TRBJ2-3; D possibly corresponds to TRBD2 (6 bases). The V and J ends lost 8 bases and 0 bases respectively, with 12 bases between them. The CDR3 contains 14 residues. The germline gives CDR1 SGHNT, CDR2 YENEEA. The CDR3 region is CASSPGASTDTQYF. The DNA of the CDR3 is TGTGCCAGCTCCCCGGGAGCTAGCACAGATACGCAGTATTTT. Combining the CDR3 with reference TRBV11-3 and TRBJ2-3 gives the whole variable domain EAGVVQSPRYKIIEKKQPVAFWCNPISGHNTLYWYLQNLGQGPELLIRYENEEAVDDSQLPKDRFSAERLKGVDSTLKIQPAELGDSAVYLCASSPGASTDTQYFGPGTRLTVL.

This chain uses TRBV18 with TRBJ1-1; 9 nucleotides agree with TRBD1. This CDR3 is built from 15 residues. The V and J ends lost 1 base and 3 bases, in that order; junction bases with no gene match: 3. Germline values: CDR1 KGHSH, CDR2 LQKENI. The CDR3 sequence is CASSPQQGADTEAFF. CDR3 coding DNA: TGTGCCAGCTCACCACAACAGGGGGCGGACACTGAAGCTTTCTTT.

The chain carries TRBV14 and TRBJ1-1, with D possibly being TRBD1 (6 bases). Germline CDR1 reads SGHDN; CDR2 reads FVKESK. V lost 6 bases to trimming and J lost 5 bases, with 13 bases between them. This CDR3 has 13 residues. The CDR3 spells CASRTTGSTEAFF. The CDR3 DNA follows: TGTGCCAGCAGGACTACAGGGAGTACTGAAGCTTTCTTT.

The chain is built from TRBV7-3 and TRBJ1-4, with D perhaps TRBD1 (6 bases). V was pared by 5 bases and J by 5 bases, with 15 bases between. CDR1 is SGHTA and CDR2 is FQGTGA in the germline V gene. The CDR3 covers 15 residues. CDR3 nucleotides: TGTGCCAGCAGCACAACAGGGTTTGGGAATGAAAAACTGTTTTTT. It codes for CASSTTGFGNEKLFF.

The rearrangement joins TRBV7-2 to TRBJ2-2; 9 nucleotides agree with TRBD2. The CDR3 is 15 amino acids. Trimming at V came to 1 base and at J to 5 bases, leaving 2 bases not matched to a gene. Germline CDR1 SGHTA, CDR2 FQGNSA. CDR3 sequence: CASSLEAGGTGELFF. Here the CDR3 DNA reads TGTGCCAGCAGCTTAGAAGCGGGGGGTACCGGGGAGCTGTTTTTT.

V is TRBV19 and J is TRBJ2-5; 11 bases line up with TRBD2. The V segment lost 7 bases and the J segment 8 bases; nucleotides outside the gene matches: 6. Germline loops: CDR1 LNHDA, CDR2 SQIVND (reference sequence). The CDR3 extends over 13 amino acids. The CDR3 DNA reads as TGTGCCAGTAAGGAGAGACTAGCGGGAACCCAGTACTTC. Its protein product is CASKERLAGTQYF.

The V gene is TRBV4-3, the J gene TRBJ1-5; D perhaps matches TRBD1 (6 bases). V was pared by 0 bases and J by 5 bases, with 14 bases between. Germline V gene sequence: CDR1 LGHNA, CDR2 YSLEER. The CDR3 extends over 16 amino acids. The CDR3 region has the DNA TGCGCCAGCAGCCAAGACGCGGGGGCTCCATATCAGCCCCAGCATTTT. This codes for CASSQDAGAPYQPQHF.

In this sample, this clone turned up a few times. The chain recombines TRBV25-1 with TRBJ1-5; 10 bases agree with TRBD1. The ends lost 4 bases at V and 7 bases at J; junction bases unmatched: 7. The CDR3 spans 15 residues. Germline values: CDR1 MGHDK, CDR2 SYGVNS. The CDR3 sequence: CASSGGGTGEQPQHF. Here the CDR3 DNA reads TGTGCCAGCAGTGGGGGGGGGACAGGGGAACAGCCCCAGCATTTT.

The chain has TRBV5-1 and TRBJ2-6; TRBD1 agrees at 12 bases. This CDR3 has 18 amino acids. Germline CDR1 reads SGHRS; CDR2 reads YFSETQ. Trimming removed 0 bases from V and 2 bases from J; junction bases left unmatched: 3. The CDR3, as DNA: TGCGCCAGCAGCTTGGTGGGACAGGGGGCGCCTGGGGCCAACGTCCTGACTTTC. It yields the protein CASSLVGQGAPGANVLTF. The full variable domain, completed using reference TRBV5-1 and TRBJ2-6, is KAGVTQTPRYLIKTRGQQVTLSCSPISGHRSVSWYQQTPGQGLQFLFEYFSETQRNKGNFPGRFSGRQFSNSRSEMNVSTLELGDSALYLCASSLVGQGAPGANVLTFGAGSRLTVL.

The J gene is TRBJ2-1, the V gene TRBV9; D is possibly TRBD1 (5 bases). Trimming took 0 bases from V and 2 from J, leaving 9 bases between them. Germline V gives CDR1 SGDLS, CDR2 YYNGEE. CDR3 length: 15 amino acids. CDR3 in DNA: TGTGCCAGCAGCGTAGAGGGGTACGCCTACAATGAGCAGTTCTTC. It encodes CASSVEGYAYNEQFF.

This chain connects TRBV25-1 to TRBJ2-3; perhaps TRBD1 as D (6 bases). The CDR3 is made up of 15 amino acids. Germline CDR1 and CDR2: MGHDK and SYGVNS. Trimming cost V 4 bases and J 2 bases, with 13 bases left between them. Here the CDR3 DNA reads TGTGCCAGCAGTGGATTAACAGGGAACACAGATACGCAGTATTTT. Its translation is CASSGLTGNTDTQYF.

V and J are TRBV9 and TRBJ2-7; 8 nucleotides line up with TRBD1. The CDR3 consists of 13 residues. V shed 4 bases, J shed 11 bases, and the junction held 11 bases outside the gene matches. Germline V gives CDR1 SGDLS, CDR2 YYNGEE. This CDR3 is CASSPTGTGGEYF. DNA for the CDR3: TGTGCCAGCAGCCCGACCGGGACAGGAGGGGAGTACTTC.

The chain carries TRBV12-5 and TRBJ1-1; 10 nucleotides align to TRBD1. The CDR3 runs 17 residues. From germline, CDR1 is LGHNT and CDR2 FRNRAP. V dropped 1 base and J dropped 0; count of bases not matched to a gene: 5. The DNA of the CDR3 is TGTGCTAGTGGTTTGGGGGGACAGGGGCTACTGAACACTGAAGCTTTCTTT. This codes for CASGLGGQGLLNTEAFF.

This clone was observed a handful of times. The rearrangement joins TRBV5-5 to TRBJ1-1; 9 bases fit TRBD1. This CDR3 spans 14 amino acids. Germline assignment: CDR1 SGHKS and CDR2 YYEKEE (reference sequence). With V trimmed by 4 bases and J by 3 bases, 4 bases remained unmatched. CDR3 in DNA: TGTGCCAGCAGCGCCGGGACAGGGTACACTGAAGCTTTCTTT. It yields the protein CASSAGTGYTEAFF.

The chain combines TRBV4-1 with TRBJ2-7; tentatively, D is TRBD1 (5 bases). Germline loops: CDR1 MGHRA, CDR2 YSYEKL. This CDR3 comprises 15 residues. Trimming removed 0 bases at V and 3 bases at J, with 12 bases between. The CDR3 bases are TGCGCCAGCAGCCAAGATGTACAGGATATCTACGAGCAGTACTTC. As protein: CASSQDVQDIYEQYF.

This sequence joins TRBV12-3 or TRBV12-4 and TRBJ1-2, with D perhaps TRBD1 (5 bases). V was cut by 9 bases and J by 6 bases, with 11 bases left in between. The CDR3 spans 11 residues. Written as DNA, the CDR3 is TGTGCCAGACCTCGGGGGGATGGCTACACCTTC. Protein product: CARPRGDGYTF.

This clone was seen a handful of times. The CDR3 is CASSGGGRTGSHEQFF. Written as DNA, the CDR3 is TGTGCCAGCAGCGGAGGAGGTAGGACAGGGTCCCATGAGCAGTTCTTC. This chain joins TRBV9 and TRBJ2-1; 8 bases are shared with TRBD1. The V and J ends lost 3 bases and 8 bases, in that order; junction bases with no gene match: 13. CDR3 length equals 16 residues. In germline, CDR1 is SGDLS, CDR2 YYNGEE.